This paragraph covers one TCR beta chain sequence. Original processing notes: ImmunoSEQ yielded junction-only sequences lacking quality scores, so filtering differed. TCRdb keeps only in-frame clones here, not all; method: immunoSEQ multiplex PCR. Clone size and V and J calls were adopted from that table, with D and trimming inferred from the DNA. The sample records millions of clones, about 95% being singletons. This specimen comes from a study of shared clonotypes between healthy human individuals. Whole-study context: Plates per donor: three CD4 naive, three CD4 memory, two CD8 naive, one CD8 memory.

Trimming cost V 0 bases and J 4 bases, with 6 bases left between them. CDR3 size: 14 residues. Per the germline V gene, CDR1 is ENHRY and CDR2 is SYGVKD. The chain has TRBV10-3 and TRBJ2-2, with D possibly TRBD1 on 5 matching bases. The TCR comes from a man in his late teens or twenties in good health. Sequenced sample: naive CD4+ T cells sorted from blood. The subset was: CD45RA+ positively selected. The CDR3 DNA is TGTGCCATCAGTGAGTCGGGGCTCACCGGGGAGCTGTTTTTT. Translated, it gives CAISESGLTGELFF.